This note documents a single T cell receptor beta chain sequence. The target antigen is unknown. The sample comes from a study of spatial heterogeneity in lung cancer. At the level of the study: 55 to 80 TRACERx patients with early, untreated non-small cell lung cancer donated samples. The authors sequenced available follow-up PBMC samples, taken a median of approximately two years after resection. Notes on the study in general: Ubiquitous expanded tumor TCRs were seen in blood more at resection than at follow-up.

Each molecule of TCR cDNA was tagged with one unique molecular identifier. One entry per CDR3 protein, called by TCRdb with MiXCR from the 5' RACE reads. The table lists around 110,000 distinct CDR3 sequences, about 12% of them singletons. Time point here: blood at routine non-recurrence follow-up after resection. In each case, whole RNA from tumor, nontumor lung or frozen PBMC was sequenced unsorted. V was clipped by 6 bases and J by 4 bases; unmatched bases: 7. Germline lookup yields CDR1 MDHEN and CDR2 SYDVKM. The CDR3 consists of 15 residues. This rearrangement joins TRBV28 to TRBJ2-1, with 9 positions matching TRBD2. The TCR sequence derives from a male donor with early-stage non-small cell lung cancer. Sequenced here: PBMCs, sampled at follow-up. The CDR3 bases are TGTGCCAGCAGGGCCAAGCGGGGGGCTTACAATGAGCAGTTCTTC. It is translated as CASRAKRGAYNEQFF.